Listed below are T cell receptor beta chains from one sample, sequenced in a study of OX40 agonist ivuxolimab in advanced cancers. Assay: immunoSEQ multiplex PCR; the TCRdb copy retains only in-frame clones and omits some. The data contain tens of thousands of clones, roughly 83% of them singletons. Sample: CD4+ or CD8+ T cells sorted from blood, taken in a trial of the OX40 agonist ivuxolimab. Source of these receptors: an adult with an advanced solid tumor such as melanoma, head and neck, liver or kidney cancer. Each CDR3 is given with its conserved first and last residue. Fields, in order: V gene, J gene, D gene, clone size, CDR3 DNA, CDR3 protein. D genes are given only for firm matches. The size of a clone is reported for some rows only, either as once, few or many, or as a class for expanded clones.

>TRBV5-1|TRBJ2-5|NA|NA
TGCGCCAGCAGCTTGGTCGAGGGTTTGGAGACCCAGTACTTC
CASSLVEGLETQYF
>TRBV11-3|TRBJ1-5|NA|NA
TGTGCCAGCACTTATCAGCCCCAGCATTTT
CASTYQPQHF
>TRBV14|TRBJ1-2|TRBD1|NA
TGTGCCAGCAGCCTACCGGGACAGGGTAATTGGAATGGCTACACCTTC
CASSLPGQGNWNGYTF
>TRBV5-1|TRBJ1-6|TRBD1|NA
TGCGCCAGCAGCTTGGCCGTTGGGACAGGGCGAAATTCTAATTCACCCCTCCACTTT
CASSLAVGTGRNSNSPLHF
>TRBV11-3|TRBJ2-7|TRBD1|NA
TGTGCCAGCAGCCCAAGGACAGGCTACGAGCAGTACTTC
CASSPRTGYEQYF
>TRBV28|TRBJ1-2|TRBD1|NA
TGTGCCAGCAGTTTGGGCAGGGGGGGATATGGCTACACCTTC
CASSLGRGGYGYTF
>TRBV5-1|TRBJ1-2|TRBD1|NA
TGCGCCAGCAGCCCGGGGACAGGGGCTAACTATGGCTACACCTTC
CASSPGTGANYGYTF
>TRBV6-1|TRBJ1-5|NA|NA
TGTGCCAGCAGTGTATCGGTGGGGACCAATCAGCCCCAGCATTTT
CASSVSVGTNQPQHF
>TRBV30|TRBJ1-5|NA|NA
TGTGCCTGGGGGTCGGGCAATCAGCCCCAGCATTTT
CAWGSGNQPQHF
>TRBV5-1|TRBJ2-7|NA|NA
TGCGCCAGCAGCTTGACCGCAGACGCCGAGCAGTACTTC
CASSLTADAEQYF
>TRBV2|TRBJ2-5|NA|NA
TGTGCCAGCAGTTCAGGGGCCTCGGAGACCCAGTACTTC
CASSSGASETQYF
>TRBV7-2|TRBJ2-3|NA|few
TGTGCCAGCAGCTTAAACCAGGGGTCCACAGATACGCAGTATTTT
CASSLNQGSTDTQYF
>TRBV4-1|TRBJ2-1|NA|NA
TGCGCCAGCAGCCAAGTATACCCCCCGTTCCGGGACTTCAATGAGCAGTTCTTC
CASSQVYPPFRDFNEQFF
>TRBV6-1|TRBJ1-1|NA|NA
TGTGCCAGCTGGAAGAACACTGAAGCTTTCTTT
CASWKNTEAFF
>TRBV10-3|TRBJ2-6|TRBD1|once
TGTGCCACCAGTCCCGGGACAGGGGCTGGGGCCAACGTCCTGACTTTC
CATSPGTGAGANVLTF
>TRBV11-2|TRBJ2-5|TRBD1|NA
TGTGCCAGCAGCCCAAATGGACAGGGGGAGACCCAGTACTTC
CASSPNGQGETQYF
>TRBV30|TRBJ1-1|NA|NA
TGTGCCTGGAGTAGGAACACTGAAGCTTTCTTT
CAWSRNTEAFF
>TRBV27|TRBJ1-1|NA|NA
TGTGCCAGCAGTTTACTTGGACGGCCGATGAGCACTGAAGCTTTCTTT
CASSLLGRPMSTEAFF
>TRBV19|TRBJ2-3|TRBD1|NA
TGTGCCAGTAGCACGACAGGGGGCATGGGGGCAGATACGCAGTATTTT
CASSTTGGMGADTQYF
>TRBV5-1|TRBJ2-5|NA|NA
TGCGCCAGCAGCTTACAGGGTTTCCAAGAGACCCAGTACTTC
CASSLQGFQETQYF
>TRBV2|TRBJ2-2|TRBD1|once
TGTGCCAGCAGTGAACCGGGACAGGGGTCCGGGGAGCTGTTTTTT
CASSEPGQGSGELFF
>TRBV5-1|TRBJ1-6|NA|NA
TGCGCCAGCAGCTTGGTTCTGCCCTCGAGCTCCTATAATTCACCCCTCCACTTT
CASSLVLPSSSYNSPLHF
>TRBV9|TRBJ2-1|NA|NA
TGTGCCAGCAGCGTACAAGTGAGCGAGCAGTTCTTC
CASSVQVSEQFF
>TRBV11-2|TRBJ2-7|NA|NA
TGTGCCAGCAGCTTCATAGGGAACGAGCAGTACTTC
CASSFIGNEQYF
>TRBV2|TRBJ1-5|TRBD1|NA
TGTGCCAGCAGGGCCGGGACAGACAATCAGCCCCAGCATTTT
CASRAGTDNQPQHF
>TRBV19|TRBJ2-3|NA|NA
TGTGCCAGTAGTATACAGGGGAACACAGATACGCAGTATTTT
CASSIQGNTDTQYF
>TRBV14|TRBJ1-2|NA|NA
TGTGCCAGCAGCCAAGGCCGACACCTACGAGCTAACTATGGCTACACCTTC
CASSQGRHLRANYGYTF
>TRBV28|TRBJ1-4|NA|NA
TGTGCCAGCAGTCCGGGGACAACTAATGAAAAACTGTTTTTT
CASSPGTTNEKLFF
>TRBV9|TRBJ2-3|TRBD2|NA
TGTGCCAGCAGCGTACAGTTCGGGAGGGGCACAGATACGCAGTATTTT
CASSVQFGRGTDTQYF
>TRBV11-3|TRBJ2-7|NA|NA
TGTGCCAGCAGCTCCGACAGCTACGAGCAGTACTTC
CASSSDSYEQYF
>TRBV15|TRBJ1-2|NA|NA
TGTGCCACCAGCAGAGACGGGAGGTATGGCTACACCTTC
CATSRDGRYGYTF
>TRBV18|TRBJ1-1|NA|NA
TGTGCCAGCTCAATAGGGACGAACCAGAACACTGAAGCTTTCTTT
CASSIGTNQNTEAFF
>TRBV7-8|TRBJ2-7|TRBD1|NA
TGTGCCAGCAGCTTAGCCCGAGGGACAGGTTATAGCAACGAGCAGTACTTC
CASSLARGTGYSNEQYF
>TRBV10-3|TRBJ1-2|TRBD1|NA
TGTGCCATCAGTGAGGGACAGGGGTCTGGCTACACCTTC
CAISEGQGSGYTF
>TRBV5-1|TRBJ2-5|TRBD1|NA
TGCGCCAGCAGCTTAGCAGGGGGCACAGAGACCCAGTACTTC
CASSLAGGTETQYF
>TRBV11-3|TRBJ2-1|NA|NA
TGTGCCAGCAGCTTACAAGGTGCCTACAATGAGCAGTTCTTC
CASSLQGAYNEQFF
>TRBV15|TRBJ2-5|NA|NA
TGTGCCACCAGCAATCCGAGCGGGCCCCGTGGGGAGACCCAGTACTTC
CATSNPSGPRGETQYF
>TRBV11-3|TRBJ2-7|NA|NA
TGTGCCAGCAGCTTAGTGGTTGGTGGGGAGCAGTACTTC
CASSLVVGGEQYF
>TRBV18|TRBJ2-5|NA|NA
TGTGCCAGCTCACCACTTCTCATAGAGACCCAGTACTTC
CASSPLLIETQYF
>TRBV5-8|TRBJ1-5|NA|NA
TGTGCCAGCAGCTTGGGTGGTCGAAGCAATCAGCCCCAGCATTTT
CASSLGGRSNQPQHF
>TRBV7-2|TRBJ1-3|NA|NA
TGTGCCAGCAGCCCGTACACCCTCGGGGGGGGTGGAAACACCATATATTTT
CASSPYTLGGGGNTIYF
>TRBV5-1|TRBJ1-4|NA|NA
TGCGCCAGCAGCTTGGTAGCTGGGGATGAAAAACTGTTTTTT
CASSLVAGDEKLFF
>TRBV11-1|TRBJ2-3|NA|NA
TGTGCCAGCAGCTTAGAGGAGCGGTCCACAGATACGCAGTATTTT
CASSLEERSTDTQYF
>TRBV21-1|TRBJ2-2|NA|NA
TGTGCCAGCAGCAAATTGTGGCGGGAGAGCGCCGGGGAGCTGTTTTTT
CASSKLWRESAGELFF
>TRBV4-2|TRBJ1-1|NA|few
TGTGCCAGCAGCCAGGCCTTTGGTGTCATGAACACTGAAGCTTTCTTT
CASSQAFGVMNTEAFF
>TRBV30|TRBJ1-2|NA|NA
TGTGCCTGGAAGAGCAGCCCTAACTATGGCTACACCTTC
CAWKSSPNYGYTF